What follows is one T cell receptor beta chain and its context. Its antigen remains undetermined. This sample stems from a study of cytomegalovirus exposure and HLA in healthy donors (dated by TCRdb to the late 2010s). Looking at the study overall: An earlier analysis of about 560 of the donors reported 276 Gb of sequence data and 95 million to 120 million unique TCR beta sequences obtained from about 170 million T cells. Around 300 gigabases of sequencing data and 70 million to 100 million unique TCR sequences were included in an early release covering several hundred HLA-typed donors. Of the 350 to 400 genotyped donors, approximately 80% fell in the genetic ancestry cluster associated with self-reported Caucasian donors. The study was designed to test whether signatures of past pathogen exposure could be identified by cataloging public T cell receptors. The study profiled the T cell repertoires of around 700 subjects by immunosequencing and related them to cytomegalovirus serostatus. Besides the first cohort of 666 subjects, a separate validation cohort made up of roughly 130 different subjects was used. To predict cytomegalovirus infection status, the study brought together high-throughput TCR immunosequencing, statistical association of individual TCRs with disease status, and machine learning. In a later analysis, previously published TCR beta repertoires from 550 to 700 donors were re-analyzed and high-resolution HLA genotyping was added so that TCR occurrence patterns could be studied. In the later analysis, no new phenotypic data were used to find candidate immune exposures; instead, reliance was placed on TCR beta sequences and their occurrence across donors. An earlier analysis of several hundred of the donors applied high-throughput TCR beta sequencing to assess whether each TCR beta V gene segment acted as functional or pseudogenic. Donor age, sex, ethnicity and CMV serostatus were compiled together with the repertoire data. A later genetic analysis took genome-wide SNP genotypes for about 55% of the roughly 700 donors and used that subset as a discovery cohort. Every repertoire in the discovery cohort had been generated on one and the same sequencing platform. Both class I and class II loci were covered by HLA typing, at four-digit resolution. Typing coverage differed by locus: A, B, C, DRB1 and DQB1 were typed in roughly 629-630 donors, DQA1 in 500 to 550, DPA1 in some 600, and DPB1 in just under 490. About five DR-DQ haplotypes were handled as single units for association and clustering, since linkage in the cohort was strong. Across some 400 genotyped donors of the cohort, an average of roughly 200,000 unique TCR beta nucleotide sequences per donor were sequenced, and roughly 18% of those sequences were non-productive.

From its cysteine to its phenylalanine, the CDR3 spans 15 amino acids. The only DNA kept is the CDR3, 45 bases in frame from the first base. Ends trimmed: V by 1 base, J by 3 bases; bases unmatched to a gene: 6. Per the germline V gene, MGHRA is the CDR1 and YSYEKL is the CDR2. The cohort consisted of 650 to 700 healthy bone marrow donors. All cohort members were sampled while nominally healthy, although unrecorded immune exposures were likely present. The donor was CMV seropositive and was included in the group of 270 or so seropositive cohort members. A peripheral blood sample was provided by each donor, and peripheral blood mononuclear cells were used for TCR beta sequencing. The Qiagen DNeasy Blood Extraction Kit was used to extract genomic DNA from the blood cell samples. Library generation was performed with the immunoSEQ multiplex PCR assay. A mixture of 60 forward primers for TCR Vbeta segments and 13 reverse primers for TCR Jbeta segments was used in the multiplex PCR. The CDR3 region of rearranged TCR beta genes was amplified from genomic DNA with a multiplex PCR assay. On the Illumina HiSeq System, the amplified TCR beta libraries were sequenced as 87-base-pair reads. The paper's data handling went like this. In a later analysis, tens of millions of unique TCR beta chains were counted across the roughly 610 repertoires, and around 10 million of these chains were shared by at least two donors. To remove PCR and sequencing errors, raw reads were error-corrected and collapsed into unique sequences using a nearest-neighbor algorithm that merged closely related sequences. CDR3 sequences were aligned to IMGT reference sequences to assign V, D and J gene segments. Each retained sequence needed at least a six-nucleotide match to both a V gene segment and a J gene segment. Rearrangements were classified as productive when the CDR3 lacked stop codons and remained in frame with V and J, and all other rearrangements were classified as non-productive. Following IMGT convention, CDR3 was defined as the stretch from the second conserved V-encoded cysteine up to the conserved J-encoded phenylalanine. The earlier analysis of some 600 of the donors excluded sequences that lacked an unambiguous match to a single V gene segment. In an earlier analysis of several hundred of the donors, V segments were called functional above 56.7% productive rearrangements and were called segregating when the between-donor standard deviation exceeded 5%. A statistical classification framework was developed to diagnose cytomegalovirus status using the catalog of TCR beta chain sequences. A later analysis assigned V and J genes by comparing TCR nucleotide sequences with IMGT/GENE-DB human TR gene sequences. A later analysis assigned CDR3 sequences and most-parsimonious VDJ recombination scenarios with the TCRdist pipeline. In a later analysis, each TCR beta chain was defined by its CDR3 amino acid sequence together with its V-gene family, and reads lacking a unique V-gene family were excluded. In a later analysis, fewer than 650 highly shared, low-generation-probability nucleotide sequences were removed to address suspected cross-contamination and a sequencing artifact. In a later analysis, a clonal expansion index for each public chain was calculated from normalized within-repertoire ranks of inferred template counts. In a later analysis, generation probabilities were computed with a VDJ recombination model fitted to out-of-frame rearrangements, and the resulting probabilities were checked against IGoR. In a later analysis, hypergeometric tests were used to score TCR-TCR, TCR-HLA and TCR-CMV co-occurrence, with a repertoire-size bias correction applied to TCR pairs. False discovery rates were estimated in a later analysis by permuting HLA or CMV assignments 20 times. In a later analysis, co-occurring TCRs were grouped with DBSCAN, and TCRdist sequence similarity was added when clustering was performed within HLA-allele-positive subsets. Repertoires with fewer than 30,000 or more than 120,000 public chains, plus five repertoires with anomalous nucleotide sharing, were excluded from co-occurrence clustering. The clones in this table, taken by TCRdb from immuneACCESS, are in-frame only. Not every clone is retained; where verified, under half of the shortfall comes from an unresolved V gene, and the cause of the rest is unknown. The V and J calls and clone size were taken over from that table, and D and trimming were inferred from the DNA. The table of this sample itemizes 55,000 to 85,000 clones. Jointly, the top ten make up 3% to 4% of the sample.

Results the study describes overall, beyond this receptor: Correlated functional status among segregating V segments might be attributable to linkage disequilibrium, but an unknown experimental factor could not be ruled out. Some 16 rarely observed V segments, including chromosome 9 orphons, were excluded from the earlier analysis of a few hundred of the donors because counts were too low. Most TCR sequences were seen in very few donors, while some public TCRs were found in many individuals. A later analysis found that HLA-associated TCR beta chains were more clonally expanded and had lower generation probabilities than equally common non-associated chains. In a later analysis, most CMV-associated TCR beta chains were found to appear HLA-restricted, with HLA associations seemingly driven largely by CMV exposure. Some IMGT-functional V segments, including TRBV6-2 and TRBV6-3, could not be told apart with the 87-base-pair reads, so those segments were excluded. According to the authors, the approach could potentially be generalized to other disease states and immunological phenotypes. In a later genetic analysis, fewer N-insertions in productive TCRs were reported among donors in an Asian-associated ancestry cluster than the approximately 710-donor mean. Immune exposure information for the cohort was limited to CMV serostatus. The sequencing pipeline was judged likely to have produced a cluster of highly shared sequence variants as a technical artifact. At a false discovery rate of 0.05, a later analysis linked about 16,000 TCR beta sequences to specific HLA alleles. A further reported finding was that TCR beta sequences accurately predicted the HLA-A and HLA-B alleles for most subjects in the first cohort. An association between a missense DCLRE1C variant and V-gene and J-gene trimming of TCR beta chains was found in a later genetic analysis and replicated in an independent cohort. In a later analysis, TCR association rates were found to vary across HLA loci, with the most associated TCRs seen for DRB1 alleles and the fewest for HLA-C alleles. Because HLA typing was unavailable for some donors at each locus, only the typed subset was used in association tests. Assigning TCR associations to individual alleles was difficult when HLA alleles, especially DR and DQ, strongly co-occurred. Roughly uniform sequencing depth across donors was assumed in presence/absence analyses, although this assumption may not hold. The study gave a list of 150 to 200 TCR beta chains associated with cytomegalovirus. In an earlier analysis of some 500 of the donors, most TCR beta V segments were observed in productive rearrangements about 87% or about 30% of the time, broadly matching IMGT annotations. Several of the top co-occurrence clusters appeared to be linked to parvovirus B19, influenza, CMV and Epstein-Barr virus, according to a later analysis. In vitro tests confirmed that a few of the cytomegalovirus-associated TCR beta chains recognize cytomegalovirus antigens. In this cohort, only TCR beta chains were sequenced, and detectable features were limited by the absence of alpha or paired-chain data. The classifier was reported to diagnose cytomegalovirus status with high specificity and sensitivity in both the original cohort and the validation cohort.

The sequence is built from TRBV4-1 and TRBJ2-7, and TRBD2 aligns with 7 junction nucleotides. Sequencing was performed on PBMCs. This clonotype was obtained from a female donor in good health and CMV-seropositive. In nucleotides, the sequence is TGCGCCAGCAGCCAAGTGATTGGGGGGGACTACGAGCAGTACTTC. Translated, this gives CASSQVIGGDYEQYF.